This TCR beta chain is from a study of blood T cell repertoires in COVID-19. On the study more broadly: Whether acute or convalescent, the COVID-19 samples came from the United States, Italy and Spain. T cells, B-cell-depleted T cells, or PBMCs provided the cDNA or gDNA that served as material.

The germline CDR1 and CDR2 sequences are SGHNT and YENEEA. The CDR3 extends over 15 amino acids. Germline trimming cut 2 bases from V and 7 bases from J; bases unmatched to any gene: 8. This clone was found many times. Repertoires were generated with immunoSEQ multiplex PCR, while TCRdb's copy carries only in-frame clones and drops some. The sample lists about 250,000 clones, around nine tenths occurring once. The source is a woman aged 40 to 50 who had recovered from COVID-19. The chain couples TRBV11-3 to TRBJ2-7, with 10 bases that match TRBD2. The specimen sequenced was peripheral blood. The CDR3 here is CASSLRASGSREQYF. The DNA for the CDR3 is TGTGCCAGCAGCTTACGGGCTAGCGGGAGCCGAGAGCAGTACTTC.